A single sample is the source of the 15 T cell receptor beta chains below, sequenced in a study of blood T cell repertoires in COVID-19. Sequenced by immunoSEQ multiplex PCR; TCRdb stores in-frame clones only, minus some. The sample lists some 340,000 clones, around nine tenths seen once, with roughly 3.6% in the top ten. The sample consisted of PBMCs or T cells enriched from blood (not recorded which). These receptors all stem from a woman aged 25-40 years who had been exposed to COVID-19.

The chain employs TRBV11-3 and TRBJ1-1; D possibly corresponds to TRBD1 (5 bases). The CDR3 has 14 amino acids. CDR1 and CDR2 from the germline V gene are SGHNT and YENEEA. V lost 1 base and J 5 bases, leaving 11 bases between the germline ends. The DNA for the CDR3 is TGTGCCAGCAGCTTAGTTATACAGGTAACTGAAGCTTTCTTT. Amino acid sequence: CASSLVIQVTEAFF.

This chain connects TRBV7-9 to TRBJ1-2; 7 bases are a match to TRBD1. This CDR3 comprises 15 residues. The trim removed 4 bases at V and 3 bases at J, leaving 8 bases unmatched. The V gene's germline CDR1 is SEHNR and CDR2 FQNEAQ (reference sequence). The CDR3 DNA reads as TGTGCCAGCAGCTCCACTTTCGACAGGGACTATGGCTACACCTTC. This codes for CASSSTFDRDYGYTF.

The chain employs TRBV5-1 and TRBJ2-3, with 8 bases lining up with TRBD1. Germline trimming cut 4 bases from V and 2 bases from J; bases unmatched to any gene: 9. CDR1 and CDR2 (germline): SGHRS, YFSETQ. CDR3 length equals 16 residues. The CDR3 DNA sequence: TGCGCCAGCAGCCCCGGCGGGACAGGAGTCACAGATACGCAGTATTTT. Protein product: CASSPGGTGVTDTQYF.

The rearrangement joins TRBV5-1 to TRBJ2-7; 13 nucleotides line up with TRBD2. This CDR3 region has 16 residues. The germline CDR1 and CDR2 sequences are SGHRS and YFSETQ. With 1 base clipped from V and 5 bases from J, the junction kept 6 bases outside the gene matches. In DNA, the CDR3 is TGCGCCAGCAGCTTGCTACTAGCGGGGGGGCCCCACGAGCAGTACTTC. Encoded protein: CASSLLLAGGPHEQYF.

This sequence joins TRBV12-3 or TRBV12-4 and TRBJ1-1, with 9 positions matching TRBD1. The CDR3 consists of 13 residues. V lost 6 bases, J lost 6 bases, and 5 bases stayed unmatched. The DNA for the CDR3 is TGTGCCAGCAGCTGGGACAGGGAGTCTGAAGCTTTCTTT. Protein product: CASSWDRESEAFF.

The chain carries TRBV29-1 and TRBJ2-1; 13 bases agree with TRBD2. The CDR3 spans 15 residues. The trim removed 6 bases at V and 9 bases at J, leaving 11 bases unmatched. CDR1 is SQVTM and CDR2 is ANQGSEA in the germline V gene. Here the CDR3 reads CSVAGTSGARPEQFF. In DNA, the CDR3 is TGCAGCGTCGCCGGGACTAGCGGGGCCAGGCCTGAGCAGTTCTTC.

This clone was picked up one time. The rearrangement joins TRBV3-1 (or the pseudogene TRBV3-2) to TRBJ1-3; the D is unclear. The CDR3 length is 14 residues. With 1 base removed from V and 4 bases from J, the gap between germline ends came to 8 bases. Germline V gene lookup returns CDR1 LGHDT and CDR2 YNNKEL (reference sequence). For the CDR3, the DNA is TGTGCCAGCAGCCAAGGGGGAGGAGGAAACACCATATATTTT. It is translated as CASSQGGGGNTIYF.

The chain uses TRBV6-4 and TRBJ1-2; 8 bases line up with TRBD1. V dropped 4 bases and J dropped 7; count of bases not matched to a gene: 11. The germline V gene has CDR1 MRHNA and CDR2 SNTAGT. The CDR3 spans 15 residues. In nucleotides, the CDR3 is TGTGCCAGCAGTGCGCATTCAGGGGGCCGTAGTGGCTACACCTTC. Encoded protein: CASSAHSGGRSGYTF.

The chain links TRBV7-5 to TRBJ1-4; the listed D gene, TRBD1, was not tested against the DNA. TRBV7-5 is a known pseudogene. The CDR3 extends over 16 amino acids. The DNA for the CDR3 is TGTGCCAGAAGCTTAGGGCTCGTGGAGGGGGCGGAAAAACTGTTTTTT. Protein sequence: CARSLGLVEGAEKLFF.

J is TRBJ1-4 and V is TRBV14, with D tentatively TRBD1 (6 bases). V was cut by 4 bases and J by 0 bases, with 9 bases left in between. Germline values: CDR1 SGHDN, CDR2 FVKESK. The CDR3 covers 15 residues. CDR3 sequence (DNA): TGTGCCAGCAGCCCCCGACAGGCAACTAATGAAAAACTGTTTTTT. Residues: CASSPRQATNEKLFF.

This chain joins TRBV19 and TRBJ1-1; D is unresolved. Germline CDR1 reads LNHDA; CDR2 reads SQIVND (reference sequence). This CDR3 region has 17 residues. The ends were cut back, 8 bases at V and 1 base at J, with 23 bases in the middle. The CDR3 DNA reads TGTGCCAGTCGGCATTTGATAGGGAGGAACAGGAACACTGAAGCTTTCTTT. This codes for CASRHLIGRNRNTEAFF.

DNA for the CDR3: TGTGCCAGCACGCGGGGGGCCGTACCGGGAGAGACCCAGTACTTC. Its protein product is CASTRGAVPGETQYF. This sequence joins TRBV6-5 and TRBJ2-5; 8 bases align to TRBD2. CDR3 length: 15 residues. Germline V lookup: CDR1 MNHEY, CDR2 SVGAGI. The J segment lost 4 bases and the V segment lost 7 bases, leaving 11 bases of the junction unmatched.

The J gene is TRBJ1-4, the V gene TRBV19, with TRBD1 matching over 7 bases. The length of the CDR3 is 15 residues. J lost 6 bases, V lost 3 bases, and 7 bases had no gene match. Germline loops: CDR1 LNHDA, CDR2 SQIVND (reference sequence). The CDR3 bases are TGTGCCAGTAGTATGGAAAGGGGGCTCTATGAAAAACTGTTTTTT. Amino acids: CASSMERGLYEKLFF.

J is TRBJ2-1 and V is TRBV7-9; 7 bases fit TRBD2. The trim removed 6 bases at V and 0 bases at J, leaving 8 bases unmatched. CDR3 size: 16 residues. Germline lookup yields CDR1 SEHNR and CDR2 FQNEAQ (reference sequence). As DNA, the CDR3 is TGTGCCAGCAGGGCGGGGAGGGGATGCTCCTACAATGAGCAGTTCTTC. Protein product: CASRAGRGCSYNEQFF.

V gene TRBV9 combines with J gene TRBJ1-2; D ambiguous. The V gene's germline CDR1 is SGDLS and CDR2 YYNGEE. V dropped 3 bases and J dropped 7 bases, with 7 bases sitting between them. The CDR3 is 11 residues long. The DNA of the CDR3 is TGTGCCAGCAGCGCGCTAGGTGGCTACACCTTC. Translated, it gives CASSALGGYTF.